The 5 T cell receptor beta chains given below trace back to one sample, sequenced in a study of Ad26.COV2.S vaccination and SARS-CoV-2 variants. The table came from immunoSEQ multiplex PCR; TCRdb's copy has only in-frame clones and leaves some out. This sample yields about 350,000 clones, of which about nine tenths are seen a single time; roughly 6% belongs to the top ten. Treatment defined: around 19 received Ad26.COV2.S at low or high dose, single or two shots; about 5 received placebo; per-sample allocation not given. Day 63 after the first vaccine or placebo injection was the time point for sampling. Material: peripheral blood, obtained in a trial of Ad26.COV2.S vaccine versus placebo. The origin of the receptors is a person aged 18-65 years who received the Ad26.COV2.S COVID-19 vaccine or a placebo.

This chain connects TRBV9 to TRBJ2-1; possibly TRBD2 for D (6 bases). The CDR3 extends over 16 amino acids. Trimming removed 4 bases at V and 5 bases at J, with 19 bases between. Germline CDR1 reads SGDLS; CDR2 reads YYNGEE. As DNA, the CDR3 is TGTGCCAGCAGCCCCTCCCTAGCGAAGTCGGACAATGAGCAGTTCTTC. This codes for CASSPSLAKSDNEQFF.

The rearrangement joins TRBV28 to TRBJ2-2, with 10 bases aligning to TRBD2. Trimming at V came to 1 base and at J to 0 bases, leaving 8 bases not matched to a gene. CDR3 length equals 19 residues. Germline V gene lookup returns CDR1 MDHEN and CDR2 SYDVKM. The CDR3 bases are TGTGCCAGCAGTTTATTACGGTCTAGCGGGGGATCGAACACCGGGGAGCTGTTTTTT. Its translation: CASSLLRSSGGSNTGELFF.

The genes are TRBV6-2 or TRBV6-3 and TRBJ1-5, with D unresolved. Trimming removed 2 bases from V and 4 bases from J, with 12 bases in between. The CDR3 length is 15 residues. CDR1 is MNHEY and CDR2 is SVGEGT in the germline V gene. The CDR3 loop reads CASSYSTSPNQPQHF. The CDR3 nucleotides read TGTGCCAGCAGTTACAGTACCAGTCCTAATCAGCCCCAGCATTTT.

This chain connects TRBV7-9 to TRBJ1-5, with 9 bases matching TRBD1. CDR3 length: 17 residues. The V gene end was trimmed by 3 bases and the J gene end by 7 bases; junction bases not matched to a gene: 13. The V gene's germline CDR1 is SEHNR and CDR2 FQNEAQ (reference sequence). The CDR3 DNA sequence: TGTGCCAGCAGCTTTAAGGCCGGGACAGGGCATGGACAGCCCCAGCATTTT. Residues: CASSFKAGTGHGQPQHF.

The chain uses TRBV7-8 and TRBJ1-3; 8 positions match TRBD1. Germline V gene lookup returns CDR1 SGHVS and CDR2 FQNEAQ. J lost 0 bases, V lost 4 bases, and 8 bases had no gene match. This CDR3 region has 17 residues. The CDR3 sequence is CASSSPGQGGSGNTIYF. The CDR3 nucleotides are TGTGCCAGCAGCTCACCCGGACAGGGAGGCTCTGGAAACACCATATATTTT.